This TCR beta chain originates from a study of T cell repertoires in cytomegalovirus infection. Germline CDR1 is SGHTA and CDR2 is FQGNSA. The CDR3 length is 15 residues. The V end was cut by 1 base, the J end by 3 bases, with 7 bases between. This clonotype was detected ten times or more. TCRdb re-called the reads through MiXCR, storing one row per CDR3 protein. The sample yields around 250,000 distinct CDR3 sequences, about 18% seen once. The rearrangement links TRBV7-2 to TRBJ1-6, with D unresolved. Sequences were obtained from CD8+ T cells from PBMCs. The source is a human donor in good health (CMV status not recorded). Some clones in this sample may be carry-over from other donors' samples. In DNA form, the CDR3 reads TGTGCCAGCAGCTTAGGGCAGATCTATAATTCACCCCTCCACTTT. It specifies CASSLGQIYNSPLHF.